This T cell receptor (beta chain) was obtained from a study of shared clonotypes between healthy human individuals. The overall study: CD4 naive and CD4 memory each took three plates per donor, while CD8 naive took two and CD8 memory one. Broader study findings: Non-shared clonotypes showed lower generation probabilities than clonotypes common to all four donors.

A deep-level run was used for the assay. Assay used: immunoSEQ multiplex PCR; TCRdb lists only in-frame clones, some missing. This sample carries 850,000 to 1,100,000 clones, 77% of them seen once, and the ten largest clones take more than 0.85%. Trimming at V came to 3 bases and at J to 7 bases, leaving 7 bases not matched to a gene. The CDR3 has 14 residues. Germline V gives CDR1 SGHNT, CDR2 YYREEE (reference sequence). On this clone itself: The antigen remains undetermined.

The sequence derives from a man younger than 35 in good health. Some clones in this sample may be carry-over from other donors' samples. What was sequenced was memory CD4+ T cells from PBMCs. Indicated subset: CD45RA-negative fraction. V is TRBV5-4 and J is TRBJ1-2; 9 bases line up with TRBD1. CDR3 region: CASSSDRGLLGYTF. CDR3 nucleotide sequence: TGTGCCAGCAGCTCCGACAGGGGGTTGCTTGGCTACACCTTC.